This TCR beta chain was obtained from a study of cytomegalovirus exposure and HLA in healthy donors (dated by TCRdb to 2016 to 2017). Background for the entire study: According to an earlier analysis of 587 of the donors, roughly 180 million T cells yielded approximately 120 million unique TCR beta sequences and approximately 280 Gb of sequence data. Roughly 5 DR-DQ haplotypes were treated as single units for association and clustering because of strong linkage in the cohort. Among 398 genotyped donors of the cohort, an average of roughly 230,000 unique TCR beta nucleotide sequences was sequenced per donor, of which roughly 18% were non-productive. All discovery cohort repertoires had been generated using a single sequencing platform. A later genetic analysis used genome-wide SNP genotypes for about 55% of the 666 donors, treating that subset as a discovery cohort. A separate validation cohort of over 95 different subjects was used in addition to the roughly 670-subject first cohort. The genetic ancestry cluster associated with self-reported Caucasian donors included 81% of the roughly 400 genotyped donors. HLA typing covered class I and class II loci at four-digit resolution. An earlier analysis of around 540 of the donors applied high-throughput TCR beta sequencing to assess whether each TCR beta V gene segment acted as functional or pseudogenic. In a later analysis, previously published TCR beta repertoires from some 640 donors were re-analyzed and high-resolution HLA genotyping was added so that TCR occurrence patterns could be studied. To predict cytomegalovirus infection status, the study combined high-throughput TCR immunosequencing, statistical association of individual TCRs with disease status, and machine learning. Rather than using new phenotypic data, the later analysis identified candidate immune exposures from TCR beta sequences and from how often those sequences occurred across donors. The number of donors typed differed by locus, with roughly 629-640 for A, B, C, DRB1 and DQB1, 522 for DQA1, 606 for DPA1, and some 470 for DPB1. The study used immunosequencing to profile the T cell repertoires of 666 subjects and linked those repertoires to cytomegalovirus serostatus. The study was designed to test whether signatures of past pathogen exposure could be identified by cataloging public T cell receptors. Donor age, sex, ethnicity and CMV serostatus were collected together with the repertoire data. An early release covering around 630 HLA-typed donors comprised 300 to 350 gigabases of sequencing data and around 80 million unique TCR sequences.

The germline V end is reduced by 7 bases and the J end by 3 bases; junction bases left unmatched: 12. CDR1 MDHEN and CDR2 SYDVKM are derived from the germline V gene. The CDR3 holds 15 amino acids from the cysteine to the phenylalanine. Only the CDR3 region is kept as DNA, spanning 45 bases read in frame from base 1. Remarks on this clone: Its antigen is still unknown. Qualities for individual bases were not recorded, and no much larger clone is one base off.

The cohort was made up of 650 to 700 healthy bone marrow donors. All cohort members were sampled while nominally healthy, although unrecorded immune exposures were likely present. The donor tested CMV seronegative and was one of the 352 seronegative cohort members. A peripheral blood sample was provided by each donor, and peripheral blood mononuclear cells were used for TCR beta sequencing. Genomic DNA was extracted from the blood cell samples with the Qiagen DNeasy Blood Extraction Kit. The research as a whole found: According to a later genetic analysis, donors in an Asian-associated ancestry cluster had fewer N-insertions in productive TCRs than the approximately 700-donor mean. Linkage disequilibrium might explain the correlated functional status among segregating V segments, but an unknown experimental factor could not be ruled out. The 87-base-pair reads could not distinguish some IMGT-functional V segments, including TRBV6-2 and TRBV6-3, so those segments were excluded. In vitro tests confirmed that three of the cytomegalovirus-associated TCR beta chains recognize cytomegalovirus antigens. Because some donors lacked HLA typing at each locus, the association tests relied only on the typed subset. Assigning TCR associations to individual alleles was difficult when HLA alleles, especially DR and DQ, strongly co-occurred. According to a later analysis, TCR association rates differed among HLA loci, with DRB1 alleles showing the most associated TCRs and HLA-C alleles showing the fewest. The study listed 164 TCR beta chains as associated with cytomegalovirus. Most TCR sequences were observed very rarely across donors, whereas some public TCRs were present in many individuals. A later genetic analysis associated a missense DCLRE1C variant with V-gene and J-gene trimming of TCR beta chains, and an independent cohort replicated the association. At a false discovery rate of 0.05, a later analysis linked some 17,000 TCR beta sequences to specific HLA alleles. A cluster of highly shared sequence variants was judged likely to be a technical artifact of the sequencing pipeline. According to a later analysis, most CMV-associated TCR beta chains appeared to be HLA-restricted, and the HLA associations seemed to be driven largely by CMV exposure. Compared with equally common non-associated chains, HLA-associated TCR beta chains in a later analysis were more clonally expanded and had lower generation probabilities. In an earlier analysis of approximately 590 of the donors, most TCR beta V segments appeared in productive rearrangements about 87% or about 30% of the time, broadly matching IMGT annotations. The classifier was reported to diagnose cytomegalovirus status with high specificity and sensitivity in both the original and validation cohorts. It was suggested by the authors that the approach could potentially be generalized to other disease states and immunological phenotypes. Sequencing depth was assumed to be roughly uniform across donors in the presence/absence analyses, though that assumption may not hold. A further reported finding was that TCR beta sequences accurately predicted the HLA-A and HLA-B alleles for most subjects in the first cohort. For the cohort, immune exposure information was limited to CMV serostatus. A later analysis reported that several top co-occurrence clusters appeared linked to parvovirus B19, influenza, CMV and Epstein-Barr virus. This cohort had only TCR beta chains sequenced, and the lack of alpha or paired-chain data limited which features could be detected. The earlier analysis of approximately 560 of the donors excluded some 15 rarely observed V segments, including chromosome 9 orphons, because counts were too low.

The library was made by the immunoSEQ multiplex PCR assay. The multiplex PCR relied on a mix of 60 forward primers for TCR Vbeta segments and 13 reverse primers for TCR Jbeta segments. The CDR3 region of rearranged TCR beta genes was amplified from genomic DNA by a multiplex PCR assay. The Illumina HiSeq System was used to sequence the amplified TCR beta libraries as 87-base-pair reads. Turning to the authors' computational methods: A later analysis counted approximately 76 million unique TCR beta chains across the 650 to 700 repertoires, and roughly 9.9 million of these chains were shared by at least two donors. Raw reads were error-corrected and collapsed into unique sequences by a nearest-neighbor algorithm in which closely related sequences were merged to remove PCR and sequencing errors. To assign V, D and J gene segments, CDR3 sequences were aligned to IMGT reference sequences. For a sequence to be retained, at least a six-nucleotide match to both a V gene segment and a J gene segment was required. A rearrangement was called productive if the CDR3 had no stop codons and remained in frame with V and J, and every other rearrangement was called non-productive. CDR3 was defined according to IMGT convention as the region running from the second conserved V-encoded cysteine to the conserved J-encoded phenylalanine. The earlier analysis of 500 to 750 of the donors excluded any sequence lacking an unambiguous match to a single V gene segment. In an earlier analysis of a few hundred of the donors, V segments were called functional above 56.7% productive rearrangements and were called segregating when the between-donor standard deviation exceeded 5%. To diagnose cytomegalovirus status from the catalog of TCR beta chain sequences, a statistical classification framework was built. In a later analysis, TCR nucleotide sequences were compared against IMGT/GENE-DB human TR gene sequences so that V and J genes could be assigned. A later analysis assigned CDR3 sequences and most-parsimonious VDJ recombination scenarios with the TCRdist pipeline. In a later analysis, each TCR beta chain was defined by its CDR3 amino acid sequence together with its V-gene family, and reads without a unique V-gene family were excluded. As a way to deal with suspected cross-contamination and a sequencing artifact, a later analysis dropped over 550 nucleotide sequences that were highly shared and had low generation probability. A later analysis calculated a clonal expansion index for each public chain from normalized within-repertoire ranks of inferred template counts. In a later analysis, generation probabilities were computed with a VDJ recombination model fitted to out-of-frame rearrangements, and the resulting probabilities were checked against IGoR. A later analysis scored TCR-TCR, TCR-HLA and TCR-CMV co-occurrence with hypergeometric tests, applying a repertoire-size bias correction to TCR pairs. To estimate false discovery rates, a later analysis permuted the HLA or CMV assignments 20 times. In a later analysis, co-occurring TCRs were grouped using DBSCAN, and TCRdist sequence similarity was added for clustering within HLA-allele-positive subsets. Co-occurrence clustering excluded repertoires with fewer than 30,000 or more than 120,000 public chains, plus five with anomalous nucleotide sharing. Drawn from immuneACCESS, this table holds only the in-frame rearrangements with V and J called that TCRdb kept. Clones are partly lost; checked studies trace under half to an unresolved V gene and leave the rest unexplained. The DNA was the basis for D and trimming; V, J and clone size are from that table. This sample has about 130,000 clones in its table, and roughly 80% of those were observed once. Of the sample, approximately 1.2% is held by the ten largest clones.

The rearranged chain carries TRBV28 and TRBJ2-7; 7 bases in the middle match TRBD1. The origin of this receptor is a man aged 50-59 years in good health and CMV-seronegative. The specimen was PBMCs. The DNA reads TGTGCCAGCACCCCATCGCCGGCAGGGGGCTACGAGCAGTACTTC. Translated, this gives CASTPSPAGGYEQYF.